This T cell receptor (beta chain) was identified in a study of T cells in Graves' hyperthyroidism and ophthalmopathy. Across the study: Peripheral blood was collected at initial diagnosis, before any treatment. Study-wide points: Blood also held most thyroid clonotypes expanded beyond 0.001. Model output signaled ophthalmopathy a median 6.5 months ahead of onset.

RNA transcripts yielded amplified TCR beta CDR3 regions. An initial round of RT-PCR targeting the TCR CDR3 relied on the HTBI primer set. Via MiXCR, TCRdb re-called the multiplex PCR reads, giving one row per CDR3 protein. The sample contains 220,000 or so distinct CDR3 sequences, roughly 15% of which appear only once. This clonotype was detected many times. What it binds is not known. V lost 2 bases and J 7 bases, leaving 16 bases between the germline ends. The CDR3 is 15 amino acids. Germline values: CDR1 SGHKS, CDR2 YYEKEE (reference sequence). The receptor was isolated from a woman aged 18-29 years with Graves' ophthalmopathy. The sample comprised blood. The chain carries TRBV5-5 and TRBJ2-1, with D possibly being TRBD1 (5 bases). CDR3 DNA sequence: TGTGCCAGCAGCTTCTTGAACAGGCAAGAAAATGAGCAGTTCTTC. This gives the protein CASSFLNRQENEQFF.